This TCR beta chain was recovered during a study of vaccination effects on CD4 cells after COVID-19. Study background: Each participant received a vaccine that was either BNT162b2 or mRNA-1273, given as two doses.

About this clone itself: The antigen is not known.

Clones were read by immunoSEQ multiplex PCR, and TCRdb kept only the in-frame ones, dropping some. In the table there are 73,000 or so clones, 60% to 85% of which are singletons. Before any sequencing was done, the ViraFEST assay used viral peptide pools to expand antigen-specific CD4+ T cells. Investigators separated out CD4+ T cells once approximately 10 days of culture had passed. Recipients of the vaccine had no prior SARS-CoV-2 infection and negative nucleocapsid antibodies. V lost 3 bases to trimming and J lost 5 bases; unmatched junction nucleotides: 13. Germline V gene sequence: CDR1 KGHDR, CDR2 SFDVKD. The CDR3 spans 18 residues.

Here the sequenced sample was CD4+ T cells from PBMCs cultured with SARS-CoV-2 spike peptides, taken before COVID-19 vaccination. This clonotype originated in a human donor who received a COVID-19 vaccine. This sequence joins TRBV24-1 and TRBJ2-5, with TRBD2 matching over 11 bases. CDR3 bases: TGTGCCACCAGTGATCCTGGGGGGATAGCGGGGGGGCCGGAGACCCAGTACTTC. It translates to CATSDPGGIAGGPETQYF.